The 20 T cell receptor beta chains below come from one sample, sequenced in a study of blood T cell repertoires in COVID-19. The protocol was immunoSEQ multiplex PCR, while the TCRdb copy is restricted to in-frame clones and leaves out a portion. The sample shows hundreds of thousands of clones, 80% to 90% of them seen only once. The sequencing sample was made of PBMCs or T cells enriched from blood (not recorded which). The receptors were sampled from a man aged 25 to 40 who had recovered from COVID-19.

The rearrangement links TRBV7-9 to TRBJ2-1; TRBD2 might be the D (6 bases). CDR1 and CDR2 (germline): SEHNR, FQNEAQ (reference sequence). This CDR3 comprises 15 residues. With 5 bases removed from V and 4 bases from J, the gap between germline ends came to 15 bases. As DNA, the CDR3 is TGTGCCAGCAGCCCCGGGGGTAGCGGTTACAATGAGCAGTTCTTC. Amino acids: CASSPGGSGYNEQFF.

The V gene is TRBV12-3 or TRBV12-4, the J gene TRBJ2-1; perhaps TRBD1 as D (6 bases). This CDR3 has 13 amino acids. V was pared by 1 base and J by 10 bases, with 11 bases between. CDR3 DNA: TGTGCCAGCAGTTTAGGGGACACGGGAGAGCAGTTCTTC. It yields the protein CASSLGDTGEQFF.

The chain links TRBV5-1 to TRBJ2-3; 8 bases fit TRBD2. V lost 2 bases to trimming and J lost 0 bases; unmatched junction nucleotides: 2. The CDR3 is 15 amino acids. Looked up from germline, CDR1 is SGHRS and CDR2 is YFSETQ. DNA for the CDR3: TGCGCCAGCAGCTTAAGCGGGGGTAGCACAGATACGCAGTATTTT. Its protein is CASSLSGGSTDTQYF.

The J gene is TRBJ1-5, the V gene TRBV18; 8 bases fit TRBD1. CDR1 is KGHSH, CDR2 LQKENI, per germline. The V gene end was trimmed by 6 bases and the J gene end by 7 bases; junction bases not matched to a gene: 17. The CDR3 length is 17 residues. CDR3 residues: CASSLNRDRSGIQPQHF. The CDR3 DNA follows: TGTGCCAGCTCGCTAAACCGGGACAGGTCAGGTATCCAGCCCCAGCATTTT.

The CDR3 loop is CASSTSGQGVYGYTF. In DNA, the CDR3 is TGTGCCAGTAGTACCTCCGGACAGGGAGTCTATGGCTACACCTTC. The chain links TRBV19 to TRBJ1-2, with TRBD1 matching over 8 bases. The germline V gene encodes CDR1 LNHDA and CDR2 SQIVND (reference sequence). Trimming took 4 bases from V and 4 from J; bases not matched to a gene: 8. The CDR3 contains 15 residues.

The chain combines TRBV28 with TRBJ1-4; 9 bases are shared with TRBD1. V dropped 5 bases and J dropped 10; count of bases not matched to a gene: 14. Per the germline V gene, CDR1 is MDHEN and CDR2 is SYDVKM. The CDR3 is made up of 16 amino acids. CDR3 residues: CASSPSGTGMGGKLFF. CDR3 nucleotides: TGTGCCAGCAGTCCCTCGGGGACAGGGATGGGGGGAAAACTGTTTTTT.

The CDR3 reads CASSRSYEQYF. Here the CDR3 DNA reads TGTGCCAGCAGCCGGAGCTACGAGCAGTACTTC. The chain combines TRBV14 with TRBJ2-7; D gene unclear. The V gene lost 4 bases and the J gene lost 3 bases, with 4 bases spanning the gap. CDR3 length equals 11 residues. The germline V gene encodes CDR1 SGHDN and CDR2 FVKESK.

Turning to this clone: Other DNA sequences of this sample code for an identical CDR3. The chain has TRBV27 and TRBJ2-7; 9 bases fit TRBD2. Germline V gives CDR1 MNHEY, CDR2 SMNVEV (reference sequence). CDR3 length equals 13 residues. Losses at the gene ends were 3 bases for V and 3 bases for J; bases not matched to a gene: 0. CDR3 sequence reads: CASSLTSGYEQYF. DNA for the CDR3: TGTGCCAGCAGTTTGACTAGCGGCTACGAGCAGTACTTC.

The V call is TRBV2, the J call TRBJ2-2, with a possible D match to TRBD2 (6 bases). The V gene's germline CDR1 is SNHLY and CDR2 FYNNEI. CDR3 size: 15 residues. Trimming stripped 6 bases from V and 0 bases from J, with 11 bases between. The CDR3 DNA follows: TGTGCCAGCAGGAAAGGACTATCGAACACCGGGGAGCTGTTTTTT. This encodes CASRKGLSNTGELFF.

CDR3 coding DNA: TGTGCCAGCGGGGCCGCCAGGGGACATCAGCCCCAGCATTTT. It specifies CASGAARGHQPQHF. This chain connects TRBV2 to TRBJ1-5; weak D call: TRBD1 (6 bases). The CDR3 sequence is 14 residues long. V was trimmed by 8 bases and J by 5 bases, leaving 16 bases between them. CDR1 SNHLY and CDR2 FYNNEI come from the germline V gene.

The chain carries TRBV12-3 or TRBV12-4 and TRBJ1-2; 7 nucleotides match TRBD1. The length of the CDR3 is 13 residues. The V and J ends lost 6 bases and 8 bases, in that order; junction bases with no gene match: 9. This CDR3 reads CASSPGGLEGYTF. The CDR3 DNA reads as TGTGCCAGCAGCCCAGGGGGGCTCGAGGGCTACACCTTC.

The chain has TRBV12-3 or TRBV12-4 and TRBJ2-2; possible D gene TRBD2, 6 bases. Trimming removed 8 bases at V and 7 bases at J, with 14 bases between. There are 13 residues in the CDR3. CDR3 sequence: CASGTVDGGELFF. The CDR3 DNA reads as TGTGCCAGCGGGACTGTTGATGGCGGGGAGCTGTTTTTT.

The chain carries TRBV2 and TRBJ1-6; D is undetermined. CDR1 SNHLY and CDR2 FYNNEI come from the germline V gene. CDR3 length equals 13 residues. V was pared by 8 bases and J by 7 bases, with 12 bases between. The CDR3 region is CASGAMQNSPLHF. The CDR3 DNA reads TGTGCCAGCGGAGCCATGCAAAATTCACCCCTCCACTTT. Using reference TRBV2 and TRBJ1-6 for the parts outside the CDR3, the full variable domain is EPEVTQTPSHQVTQMGQEVILRCVPISNHLYFYWYRQILGQKVEFLVSFYNNEISEKSEIFDDQFSVERPDGSNFTLKIRSTKLEDSAMYFCASGAMQNSPLHFGNGTRLTVT.

As DNA, the CDR3 is TGTGCCAGCACCCTGGCGCGGGGAAGCGTTGAGCAGTTCTTC. Amino acid sequence: CASTLARGSVEQFF. The chain carries TRBV28 and TRBJ2-1, with D maybe TRBD2 (6 bases). The V end lost 7 bases, the J end lost 9 bases, and 19 bases lay between the germline ends. Germline V gene data show CDR1 as MDHEN and CDR2 as SYDVKM. This CDR3 comprises 14 residues.

The chain links TRBV30 to TRBJ1-1, with D unresolved. The germline gives CDR1 GTSNPN, CDR2 SVGIG (reference sequence). Deletions cut 3 bases from V and 3 bases from J, with 8 bases between. The CDR3 spans 12 residues. As DNA, the CDR3 is TGTGCCTGGAGGACCGGGTACACTGAAGCTTTCTTT. This encodes CAWRTGYTEAFF.

In this sample, this clone turned up a few times. The genes are TRBV3-1 (or the pseudogene TRBV3-2) and TRBJ2-7; TRBD2 is a possible D gene (6 bases). Germline loops: CDR1 LGHDT, CDR2 YNNKEL (reference sequence). The length of the CDR3 is 13 residues. V lost 6 bases, J lost 2 bases, and 11 bases lay in between. The CDR3 is CASRRDGPYEQYF. CDR3 in DNA: TGTGCCAGCAGGCGGGACGGACCCTACGAGCAGTACTTC.

The chain links TRBV18 to TRBJ2-2, with 10 bases identical to TRBD1. Germline-derived CDR1 and CDR2 are KGHSH and LQKENI. Trimming cost V 3 bases and J 6 bases; bases outside gene matches: 4. The CDR3 extends over 15 amino acids. This chain's CDR3 is CASSPSGQGSGELFF. The CDR3 region has the DNA TGTGCCAGCTCACCCTCGGGACAGGGGTCCGGGGAGCTGTTTTTT.

This chain connects TRBV7-8 to TRBJ2-3; TRBD2 matches at 12 bases. This CDR3 region has 18 residues. V gave up 3 bases and J gave up 5 bases; unmatched junction bases: 12. From germline, CDR1 is SGHVS and CDR2 FQNEAQ. Here the CDR3 DNA reads TGTGCCAGCAGCTTTAGGGGGGGGACTAGCGGGTTGTTAGATACGCAGTATTTT. Its protein is CASSFRGGTSGLLDTQYF.

This chain links TRBV10-3 with TRBJ1-2; 8 bases line up with TRBD1. With 3 bases clipped from V and 6 bases from J, the junction kept 6 bases outside the gene matches. The CDR3 runs to 14 residues. In germline, CDR1 is ENHRY, CDR2 SYGVKD. CDR3 nucleotide sequence: TGTGCCATCAGTGAAGGACAGGGTGGAAATGGCTACACCTTC. This encodes CAISEGQGGNGYTF.

The chain has TRBV19 and TRBJ2-7; 7 bases align to TRBD1. There are 16 residues in the CDR3. After removal of 5 bases from V and 1 base from J, the junction contained 11 bases not matched to a gene. Germline CDR1 reads LNHDA; CDR2 reads SQIVND (reference sequence). The CDR3 here is CASSAGSAQGSYEQYF. The CDR3 DNA reads as TGTGCCAGTAGTGCCGGTTCAGCACAGGGGTCCTACGAGCAGTACTTC.